The 32 T cell receptor beta chains below come from one sample, sequenced in a study of identical twins. One entry per CDR3 protein results from TCRdb running MiXCR on the 5' RACE reads. The sample records 1.5 million to 2 million distinct CDR3 sequences, about 30% being singletons. The sample was cord blood. All receptors come from a newborn girl in good health.

There are a few counts of this clonotype. J is TRBJ1-1 and V is TRBV27, with D maybe TRBD1 (5 bases). V lost 7 bases to trimming and J lost 1 base, with 16 bases between them. This CDR3 is built from 15 residues. Germline V gene lookup returns CDR1 MNHEY and CDR2 SMNVEV (reference sequence). CDR3 DNA sequence: TGTGCCAGCACCCTAAGACCAGGGTGGAACACTGAAGCTTTCTTT. Translated: CASTLRPGWNTEAFF.

In this sample, this clonotype turned up a few times. Compared with germline, one end of the junction differs, possibly owing to a read error. This chain uses TRBV4-2 with TRBJ2-7, with 7 nucleotides matching TRBD2. Germline lookup yields CDR1 LGHNA and CDR2 YNFKEQ. The CDR3 is 15 residues long. DNA of the CDR3: TGTGCCAACAGCCAAGGAGAGGGGAGGGGATACGAGCAGTACTTC. It yields the protein CANSQGEGRGYEQYF.

This clonotype was picked up many times. Germline is not matched at one junction end, which may reflect a read error. The chain has TRBV5-1 and TRBJ2-1; D is ambiguous. The CDR3 length is 14 residues. In germline, CDR1 is SGHRS, CDR2 YFSETQ. The CDR3 sequence: CASSRPSSYNEQFF. As DNA, the CDR3 is TGTGCCAGCAGCCGTCCTAGCTCCTACAATGAGCAGTTCTTC. The variable domain in full, completed from reference TRBV5-1 and TRBJ2-1, reads KAGVTQTPRYLIKTRGQQVTLSCSPISGHRSVSWYQQTPGQGLQFLFEYFSETQRNKGNFPGRFSGRQFSNSRSEMNVSTLELGDSALYLCASSRPSSYNEQFFGPGTRLTVL.

The CDR3 loop is CASSPADGTLNEKLFF. CDR3 in DNA: TGTGCCAGCAGTCCTGCGGACGGGACTCTTAATGAAAAACTGTTTTTT. This chain connects TRBV28 to TRBJ1-4, with D perhaps TRBD1 (5 bases). Germline values: CDR1 MDHEN, CDR2 SYDVKM. This CDR3 is 16 amino acids long. V was trimmed by 5 bases and J by 4 bases, leaving 17 bases between them. Using reference TRBV28 and TRBJ1-4 for the parts outside the CDR3, the full variable domain is DVKVTQSSRYLVKRTGEKVFLECVQDMDHENMFWYRQDPGLGLRLIYFSYDVKMKEKGDIPEGYSVSREKKERFSLILESASTNQTSMYLCASSPADGTLNEKLFFGSGTQLSVL.

This sequence joins TRBV3-1 and TRBJ1-2; D ambiguous. Germline CDR1 LGHDT, CDR2 YNNKEL (reference sequence). Trimming removed 0 bases from V and 5 bases from J, with 13 bases in between. The CDR3 spans 15 residues. The CDR3 loop is CASSQDTLSDYGYTF. CDR3 nucleotides: TGTGCCAGCAGCCAAGATACGCTTTCGGATTATGGCTACACCTTC.

This clonotype was detected only a few times. The chain combines TRBV29-1 with TRBJ2-5; the D gene is possibly TRBD1 (6 bases). Judging by the DNA end, TRBJ2-7 fits better; the J call may be wrong. The CDR3 totals 11 residues. Per the germline V gene, CDR1 is SQVTM and CDR2 is ANQGSEA. The CDR3 sequence is CSDREGYEQYF. The CDR3 DNA reads TGCAGCGACAGGGAAGGCTACGAGCAGTACTTC.

This clonotype was seen more than once but under ten times. The chain couples TRBV5-4 to TRBJ1-2; a weak D match, TRBD1 (6 bases). The CDR3 length is 15 residues. The V end lost 2 bases, the J end lost 1 base, and 12 bases lay between the germline ends. The germline V gene has CDR1 SGHNT and CDR2 YYREEE (reference sequence). The CDR3 is CASSLGHRVNYGYTF. CDR3 DNA: TGTGCCAGCAGCTTAGGTCACAGGGTTAACTATGGCTACACCTTC.

The table lists this clonotype with a few counts. The chain employs TRBV5-1 and TRBJ2-7; 8 nucleotides agree with TRBD2. The junction had 8 bases not matched to a gene; V was cut back by 0 bases and J by 0 bases. The CDR3 is 17 residues long. The germline V gene encodes CDR1 SGHRS and CDR2 YFSETQ. The DNA of the CDR3 is TGCGCCAGCAGCTTGGCCGCTAGCGGGCCTAACTCCTACGAGCAGTACTTC. Amino acid sequence: CASSLAASGPNSYEQYF.

This chain connects TRBV4-1 to TRBJ1-2; D gene unclear. Germline CDR1 MGHRA, CDR2 YSYEKL. The CDR3 totals 13 residues. V was shortened by 2 bases and J by 6 bases, with 10 bases between the two germline ends. CDR3 nucleotide sequence: TGCGCCAGCAGCCAACGCAGGCAGGATGGCTACACCTTC. Translated: CASSQRRQDGYTF.

In its sample, this clonotype was seen a few times. The chain combines TRBV20-1 with TRBJ2-7; TRBD2 might be the D (6 bases). V gave up 5 bases and J gave up 2 bases, with 13 bases separating them. Germline lookup yields CDR1 DFQATT and CDR2 SNEGSKA (reference sequence). This CDR3 has 13 residues. This chain's CDR3 is CSAPRTKTYEQYF. The CDR3 DNA reads as TGCAGTGCTCCGCGGACTAAAACCTACGAGCAGTACTTC.

This clonotype was counted between two and nine times. The CDR3 nucleotides read TGTGCCAGCAGTGCCCAGGGGAAGAGCACAGATACGCAGTATTTT. Translation: CASSAQGKSTDTQYF. V and J are TRBV2 and TRBJ2-3, with D perhaps TRBD1 (6 bases). V shed 4 bases and J shed 0 bases, with 11 bases lying between them. Germline V CDR1 and CDR2: SNHLY, FYNNEI. The CDR3 runs 15 residues.

This sequence joins TRBV10-3 and TRBJ2-7; D might be TRBD2 (7 bases). The CDR3 has 12 residues. CDR1 is ENHRY, CDR2 SYGVKD, per germline. Trimming cost V 11 bases and J 2 bases, with 13 bases left between them. The CDR3 loop is CASGGHAYEQYF. The CDR3 DNA follows: TGTGCCTCCGGGGGGCACGCCTACGAGCAGTACTTC.

Details on this clonotype: Mismatch with germline at one junction end may stem from a read error. The chain carries TRBV7-9 and TRBJ1-2, with 9 bases lining up with TRBD1. This CDR3 contains 16 residues. Looked up from germline, CDR1 is SEHNR and CDR2 is FQNEAQ (reference sequence). The CDR3 DNA reads TGTGCCAGTAGCTTGGCCGGGACAGGGTTCAACTATGGCTACACCTTC. As protein: CASSLAGTGFNYGYTF.

The V and J genes are TRBV12-3 or TRBV12-4 and TRBJ2-1, with 12 bases aligning to TRBD2. This CDR3 region has 19 residues. V was pared by 2 bases and J by 0 bases, with 8 bases of the junction left unmatched. The CDR3 coding sequence is TGTGCCAGCAGTTTAAAGCTAGCGGGGGGGAGGAGCTCCTACAATGAGCAGTTCTTC. This encodes CASSLKLAGGRSSYNEQFF.

Note on this clonotype: At one boundary the junction diverges from the germline segment, which might be a read error. The chain combines TRBV7-2 with TRBJ2-1, with D perhaps TRBD1 (6 bases). Germline CDR1 reads SGHTA; CDR2 reads FQGNSA. CDR3 size: 15 residues. The CDR3 sequence: CASSLEIGGHGELFF. In nucleotides, the CDR3 is TGTGCCAGCAGCTTAGAGATAGGGGGTCACGGGGAGCTGTTCTTC.

The chain couples TRBV6-6 to TRBJ2-1, with D tentatively TRBD2 (5 bases). Trimming pared 4 bases from V and 9 bases from J, leaving 19 bases between. Per the germline V gene, CDR1 is MNHNY and CDR2 is SVGAGI (reference sequence). This CDR3 region has 15 residues. DNA of the CDR3: TGTGCCAGCAGTTTGCGGGTTAACGAGGGTGGTGAGCAGTTCTTC. It translates to CASSLRVNEGGEQFF.

This clonotype was observed a handful of times. The V gene is TRBV29-1, the J gene TRBJ1-1, with D possibly matching TRBD1 (5 bases). The CDR3 covers 12 residues. Trimming removed 7 bases from V and 5 bases from J, with 14 bases in between. Germline values: CDR1 SQVTM, CDR2 ANQGSEA. CDR3 in amino acids: CSAGSRETEAFF. CDR3 DNA: TGCAGCGCCGGCTCCAGGGAGACTGAAGCTTTCTTT.

The chain uses TRBV27 and TRBJ2-6, with D possibly TRBD1 on 5 matching bases. The CDR3 consists of 16 residues. V shed 4 bases and J shed 3 bases, with 13 bases lying between them. The germline V gene has CDR1 MNHEY and CDR2 SMNVEV (reference sequence). This CDR3 reads CASSSLRVNGANVLTF. CDR3 nucleotides: TGTGCCAGCAGTTCCCTCAGGGTCAATGGGGCCAACGTCCTGACTTTC.

V is TRBV6-6 and J is TRBJ1-2; D ambiguous. From germline, CDR1 is MNHNY and CDR2 SVGAGI (reference sequence). The CDR3 loop spans 14 amino acids. V was cut by 0 bases and J by 4 bases, with 9 bases left in between. CDR3 in amino acids: CASSYSTGFYGYTF. CDR3 coding DNA: TGTGCCAGCAGTTACTCGACCGGGTTCTATGGCTACACCTTC.

The rearrangement links TRBV19 to TRBJ1-2; no firm D call. With 3 bases removed from V and 3 bases from J, the gap between germline ends came to 5 bases. Germline CDR1 and CDR2: LNHDA and SQIVND (reference sequence). The CDR3 consists of 12 residues. The CDR3 coding sequence is TGTGCCAGTAGTATGAGGGACTATGGCTACACCTTC. Translation gives CASSMRDYGYTF.

For this clonotype: The limits of the CDR3 on the DNA are not certain, so only TCRdb's listed CDR3 is given. The CDR3 region is CASSFGQGTYEHYF. The V and J genes are TRBV25-1 and TRBJ2-5; the D call in the table, TRBD1, was not verified against the DNA. The CDR3 extends over 14 residues, inclusive of both ends. Germline V lookup: CDR1 MGHDK, CDR2 SYGVNS.

V is TRBV12-3 or TRBV12-4 and J is TRBJ1-2; TRBD1 matches at 9 bases. With V trimmed by 4 bases and J by 12 bases, 3 bases remained unmatched. The CDR3 totals 11 residues. CDR3 nucleotides: TGTGCCAGCAGTTCTGGGACAGGGAACACCTTC. Translating it yields CASSSGTGNTF.

Only a few counts were recorded for this clonotype. The V and J genes are TRBV24-1 and TRBJ2-1; D possibly matches TRBD1 or TRBD2 (6 bases each). The germline CDR1 and CDR2 sequences are KGHDR and SFDVKD. The CDR3 contains 16 residues. V lost 3 bases to trimming and J lost 4 bases, with 15 bases between them. CDR3 coding DNA: TGTGCCACCAGTGATAATAGCGGAGGGGGATACAATGAGCAGTTCTTC. It codes for CATSDNSGGGYNEQFF.

A single count supports this clonotype. The CDR3, as DNA: TGTGCCATCAGTGATATCGGACAGACCTGCAACTATGGCTACACCTTC. It codes for CAISDIGQTCNYGYTF. The chain couples TRBV10-3 to TRBJ1-2, with D tentatively TRBD1 (6 bases). Between the trimmed V and J ends, which lost 3 bases and 2 bases, there was a span of 16 bases. The CDR3 covers 16 residues. The germline V gene has CDR1 ENHRY and CDR2 SYGVKD.

A few counts support this clonotype. The V and J genes are TRBV10-3 and TRBJ2-4; no clear D. CDR1 and CDR2 from the germline V gene are ENHRY and SYGVKD. V was clipped by 8 bases and J by 1 base, with 15 bases between them. The CDR3 has 15 residues. The DNA of the CDR3 is TGTGCCATCGAGGCCACCTCTTACGCCAAAAACATTCAGTACTTC. As protein: CAIEATSYAKNIQYF.

This clonotype was detected a few times. The rearrangement joins TRBV7-9 to TRBJ2-3, with a possible D match to TRBD1 (5 bases). Germline CDR1 reads SEHNR; CDR2 reads FQNEAQ (reference sequence). The length of the CDR3 is 13 residues. Deletions cut 3 bases from V and 3 bases from J, with 7 bases between. CDR3 DNA: TGTGCCAGCAGCTTCGACAGAACAGATACGCAGTATTTT. This codes for CASSFDRTDTQYF.

V gene TRBV20-1 combines with J gene TRBJ1-1, with D possibly matching TRBD1 (6 bases). This CDR3 has 15 residues. V was cut by 5 bases and J by 8 bases, with 24 bases left in between. Germline values: CDR1 DFQATT, CDR2 SNEGSKA (reference sequence). CDR3 residues: CSARATSGFRGEAFF. The CDR3, as DNA: TGCAGTGCTCGTGCCACCAGTGGCTTTAGGGGGGAAGCTTTCTTT.

There are a few counts of this clonotype. This chain uses TRBV29-1 with TRBJ2-1; no clear D. Germline assignment: CDR1 SQVTM and CDR2 ANQGSEA. Trimming stripped 0 bases from V and 8 bases from J, with 8 bases between. This CDR3 region has 12 residues. Here the CDR3 DNA reads TGCAGCGTTGAAGATCTCAGAGATGAGCAGTTCTTC. It codes for CSVEDLRDEQFF.

This clonotype was detected many times. The rearrangement joins TRBV20-1 to TRBJ2-7, with no clear D. Germline CDR1 DFQATT, CDR2 SNEGSKA (reference sequence). The CDR3 sequence is 13 residues long. V lost 0 bases and J 3 bases, leaving 9 bases between the germline ends. This CDR3 reads CSARDTSIYEQYF. The DNA of the CDR3 is TGCAGTGCTAGAGATACTTCCATCTACGAGCAGTACTTC.

The gene calls are TRBV6-1 and TRBJ2-3, with D possibly TRBD1 on 6 matching bases. Germline lookup yields CDR1 MNHNS and CDR2 SASEGT. This CDR3 region has 15 residues. Trimming removed 11 bases at V and 6 bases at J, with 24 bases between. For the CDR3, the DNA is TGTGCCGGCACTGGGGGCGGCGTTCTCCGGGATACGCAGTATTTT. Amino acids: CAGTGGGVLRDTQYF.

This clonotype was detected a few times. The gene calls are TRBV7-2 and TRBJ2-5; no clear D gene. The DNA end favors TRBJ2-7, so the J call may be wrong. The CDR3 is made up of 13 amino acids. Per germline, CDR1 SGHTA and CDR2 FQGNSA. The CDR3 loop is CASSLVVSHEQYF. As DNA, the CDR3 is TGTGCCAGCAGCTTAGTAGTTTCCCACGAGCAGTACTTC.

The sample holds a few counts of this clonotype. The V and J genes are TRBV28 and TRBJ2-7; D uncertain. The CDR3 is made up of 15 amino acids. Germline CDR1 reads MDHEN; CDR2 reads SYDVKM. Trimming took 6 bases from V and 2 from J, leaving 17 bases between them. The CDR3 is CASSSPLPATYEQYF. The CDR3 DNA reads TGTGCCAGCAGCTCACCCCTCCCAGCTACCTACGAGCAGTACTTC.